This is a list of T cell receptor beta chains from one sample in a study of cytomegalovirus exposure and HLA in healthy donors. TCRdb's copy holds only in-frame clones and misses some; the assay was immunoSEQ multiplex PCR. The sample lists around 150,000 clones; roughly 80% were seen once. What was sequenced was PBMCs. The receptor set was obtained from a man aged 35-49 years in good health and CMV-seronegative. Each CDR3 is given with its conserved first and last residue. Each record gives: D gene, J gene, V gene, clone size, CDR3 protein, CDR3 DNA. A D gene is named only where the DNA matches it firmly. Clone size appears in some rows only: once, few, many, or a class for an expanded clone.

>TRBD1|TRBJ2-3|TRBV4-1|NA
CASSQAPDRATTDTQYF
TGCGCCAGCAGCCAAGCTCCTGACAGGGCCACCACAGATACGCAGTATTTT
>TRBD1|TRBJ1-1|TRBV11-2|NA
CASSTPGTGLVAFF
TGTGCCAGCAGCACTCCCGGGACAGGTCTAGTAGCTTTCTTT
>TRBD2|TRBJ2-2|TRBV13|once
CASSSLGGKRELFF
TGTGCCAGCAGCTCCCTGGGGGGGAAGAGGGAGCTGTTTTTT
>NA|TRBJ2-7|TRBV4-2|NA
CASSENDGSYEQYF
TGTGCCAGCAGCGAAAACGACGGGTCCTACGAGCAGTACTTC
>NA|TRBJ2-7|TRBV10-3|NA
CAISDHPEQGEQYF
TGTGCCATCAGTGACCATCCCGAACAGGGCGAGCAGTACTTC
>NA|TRBJ1-2|TRBV15|NA
CATSRDLLQNYGYTF
TGTGCCACCAGCAGAGATCTCCTGCAGAACTATGGCTACACCTTC
>TRBD2|TRBJ2-1|TRBV7-8|once
CASSYLAGGLQEQFF
TGTGCCAGCAGCTACCTAGCGGGGGGGCTCCAGGAGCAGTTCTTC
>TRBD2|TRBJ2-7|TRBV6-5|NA
CASNSGGVTYEQYF
TGTGCCAGCAATTCCGGGGGGGTCACCTACGAGCAGTACTTC
>TRBD2|TRBJ2-2|TRBV11-2|NA
CASSFPSGGAGWELFF
TGTGCCAGCAGCTTCCCTAGCGGGGGGGCAGGGTGGGAGCTGTTTTTT
>NA|TRBJ2-1|TRBV9|once
CASSVSGGLYNEQFF
TGTGCCAGCAGCGTATCTGGCGGCCTCTACAATGAGCAGTTCTTC
>NA|TRBJ2-7|TRBV6-6|few
CASSDQGYEQYF
TGTGCCAGCAGTGACCAGGGCTACGAGCAGTACTTC
>NA|TRBJ1-2|TRBV28|few
CASTQGFNYGYTF
TGTGCCAGCACTCAGGGATTTAACTATGGCTACACCTTC
>NA|TRBJ2-1|TRBV5-1|NA
CASSSNRYNEQFF
TGCGCCAGCAGCTCGAACAGGTACAATGAGCAGTTCTTC
>TRBD2|TRBJ2-2|TRBV7-7|few
CASSLALAGGPGELFF
TGTGCTAGCAGCTTAGCACTAGCGGGGGGTCCTGGGGAGCTGTTTTTT
>NA|TRBJ2-7|TRBV7-3|NA
CASSAGTAYEQYF
TGTGCCAGCAGCGCGGGGACAGCCTACGAGCAGTACTTC
>NA|TRBJ1-2|TRBV11-2|NA
CASSLRGGNFWGYTF
TGTGCCAGCAGCTTAAGGGGGGGAAATTTCTGGGGCTACACCTTC
>TRBD1|TRBJ1-5|TRBV7-2|NA
CASSFGQVHQPQHF
TGTGCCAGCAGCTTCGGACAGGTTCATCAGCCCCAGCATTTT
>NA|TRBJ2-7|TRBV11-2|NA
CASSLSGSSYEQYF
TGTGCCAGCAGCTTATCGGGGAGCTCCTACGAGCAGTACTTC
>NA|TRBJ1-3|TRBV7-9|NA
CASSPPGRDINTIYF
TGTGCCAGCAGCCCCCCCGGACGGGATATAAACACCATATATTTT
>TRBD1|TRBJ2-5|TRBV4-3|NA
CASSPLGQGRETQYF
TGCGCCAGCAGCCCTTTGGGACAGGGGAGGGAGACCCAGTACTTC
>TRBD2|TRBJ2-7|TRBV28|NA
CASSLSLADYEQYF
TGTGCCAGCAGTTTAAGCCTAGCGGACTACGAGCAGTACTTC
>NA|TRBJ1-6|TRBV6-4|NA
CASSENPTGSTYNSPLHF
TGTGCCAGCAGTGAGAACCCTACGGGGAGCACCTATAATTCACCCCTCCACTTT
>NA|TRBJ2-7|TRBV7-9|NA
CASSLATAVSGQYF
TGTGCCAGCAGCTTAGCCACAGCCGTCTCTGGGCAGTACTTC
>NA|TRBJ1-1|TRBV10-3|NA
CAISEMERGGTEAFF
TGTGCCATCAGTGAGATGGAACGAGGAGGCACTGAAGCTTTCTTT
>NA|TRBJ2-7|TRBV6-5|NA
CASSYSYSSYEQYF
TGTGCCAGCAGTTACTCTTACAGCTCCTACGAGCAGTACTTC
>TRBD1|TRBJ2-3|TRBV7-2|once
CASSLGQGARTDTQYF
TGTGCCAGCAGCTTAGGCCAGGGGGCGCGTACAGATACGCAGTATTTT